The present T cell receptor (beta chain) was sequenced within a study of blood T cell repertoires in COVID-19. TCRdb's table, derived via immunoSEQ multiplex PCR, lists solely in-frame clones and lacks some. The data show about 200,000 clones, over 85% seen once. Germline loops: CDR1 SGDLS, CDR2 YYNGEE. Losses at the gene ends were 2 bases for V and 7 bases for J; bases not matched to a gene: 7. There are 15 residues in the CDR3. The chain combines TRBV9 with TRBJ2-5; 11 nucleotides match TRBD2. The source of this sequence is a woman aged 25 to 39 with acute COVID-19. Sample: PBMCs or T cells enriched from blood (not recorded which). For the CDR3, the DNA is TGTGCCAGCAGCGTGACTAGCGGGGTAGCAGGGACCCAGTACTTC. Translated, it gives CASSVTSGVAGTQYF. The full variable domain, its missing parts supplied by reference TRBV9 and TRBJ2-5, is DSGVTQTPKHLITATGQRVTLRCSPRSGDLSVYWYQQSLDQGLQFLIQYYNGEERAKGNILERFSAQQFPDLHSELNLSSLELGDSALYFCASSVTSGVAGTQYFGPGTRLLVL.